The present entry profiles one T cell receptor (beta chain) with its context. Its antigen remains unknown. This sample was taken from a study of shared clonotypes between healthy human individuals. Whole-study results and caveats: When naive CD4 clonotypes were compared across a few donors, 5% to 5.5% were shared.

For each subset, genomic DNA was distributed in equal portions over several immunoSEQ plates. Data came from immunoSEQ multiplex PCR; TCRdb stores just in-frame clones and leaves some out. The top ten hold about 0.4% of the sample, which has around 1.6 million clones, around 98% seen once. Donors were healthy HIV-negative adults without recently reported acute infections or vaccinations. The CD4+ fraction was divided into a CD45RA+ naive subset and a CD45RA-negative memory subset. V was trimmed by 5 bases and J by 3 bases, leaving 14 bases between them. Germline V gene lookup returns CDR1 MDHEN and CDR2 SYDVKM. The CDR3 sequence is 14 residues long.

Sequencing used naive CD4+ T cells sorted from blood. Subset indicated: CD45RA+ positively selected. This TCR derives from a man aged 25-40 years in good health. The chain recombines TRBV28 with TRBJ2-7, with D tentatively TRBD2 (6 bases). The CDR3 DNA reads as TGTGCCAGCAGTGTGGCGGGATCGAACTACGAGCAGTACTTC. This translates into CASSVAGSNYEQYF.